A selection of T cell receptor beta chains follows, all from one sample in a study of blood T cell repertoires in COVID-19. Some clones are missing from TCRdb's copy, which holds only in-frame ones; the method was immunoSEQ multiplex PCR. The data contain roughly 180,000 clones, approximately 85% of them seen just once; the ten biggest clones take up 6.5% to 7.5%. Sequencing input: peripheral blood. The receptors originated from an elderly man with COVID-19, enrolled during active disease. Each CDR3 is given with its conserved first and last residue. A D gene is named only where the DNA matches it firmly. Rows give clone size only sometimes, using once, few, many, or a class for an expanded clone.

J gene: TRBJ1-1
V gene: TRBV19
D gene: NA
clone size: once
CDR3 protein: CASSPDSLNTEAFF
CDR3 DNA: TGTGCCAGTTCGCCGGACAGCCTAAACACTGAAGCTTTCTTT

J gene: TRBJ2-2
V gene: TRBV12-3/TRBV12-4
D gene: NA
clone size: once
CDR3 protein: CASSPGAGELFF
CDR3 DNA: TGTGCCAGCAGTCCCGGGGCCGGGGAGCTGTTTTTT

J gene: TRBJ2-5
V gene: TRBV3-1/TRBV3-2
D gene: TRBD2
clone size: NA
CDR3 protein: CASSQPPGGWGETQYF
CDR3 DNA: TGTGCCAGCAGCCAACCCCCGGGGGGATGGGGAGAGACCCAGTACTTC

J gene: TRBJ1-6
V gene: TRBV6-5
D gene: TRBD1
clone size: few
CDR3 protein: CASSYGQGNSPLHF
CDR3 DNA: TGTGCCAGCAGTTACGGACAGGGTAATTCACCCCTCCACTTT

J gene: TRBJ1-2
V gene: TRBV7-2
D gene: NA
clone size: NA
CDR3 protein: CASSLNSYGYTF
CDR3 DNA: TGTGCCAGCAGCTTAAACTCCTATGGCTACACCTTC

J gene: TRBJ1-1
V gene: TRBV4-1
D gene: TRBD1
clone size: NA
CDR3 protein: CASSPSRGESTEAFF
CDR3 DNA: TGCGCCAGCAGCCCGTCCAGGGGGGAGAGCACTGAAGCTTTCTTT

J gene: TRBJ2-7
V gene: TRBV6-5
D gene: NA
clone size: once
CDR3 protein: CASRDQEGTYEQYF
CDR3 DNA: TGTGCCAGCAGGGACCAGGAGGGGACCTACGAGCAGTACTTC

J gene: TRBJ2-7
V gene: TRBV18
D gene: TRBD1
clone size: NA
CDR3 protein: CASSDNPTGGGQYF
CDR3 DNA: TGTGCCAGCTCAGACAACCCCACAGGGGGCGGGCAGTACTTC

J gene: TRBJ1-4
V gene: TRBV5-4
D gene: TRBD1
clone size: NA
CDR3 protein: CASSYGQGGNEKLFF
CDR3 DNA: TGTGCCAGCAGCTATGGACAGGGTGGTAATGAAAAACTGTTTTTT

J gene: TRBJ2-3
V gene: TRBV11-1
D gene: NA
clone size: NA
CDR3 protein: CASSLEPRNTQYF
CDR3 DNA: TGTGCCAGCAGCTTGGAGCCCCGGAATACGCAGTATTTT

J gene: TRBJ1-1
V gene: TRBV2
D gene: NA
clone size: few
CDR3 protein: CASRPGVANTEAFF
CDR3 DNA: TGTGCCAGCAGGCCGGGGGTGGCGAACACTGAAGCTTTCTTT

J gene: TRBJ1-1
V gene: TRBV2
D gene: NA
clone size: NA
CDR3 protein: CASSWDIPNTEAFF
CDR3 DNA: TGTGCCAGCAGTTGGGACATACCGAACACTGAAGCTTTCTTT

J gene: TRBJ1-1
V gene: TRBV11-2
D gene: NA
clone size: NA
CDR3 protein: CASSPRAGRMNTEAFF
CDR3 DNA: TGTGCCAGCAGCCCGCGGGCAGGGAGGATGAACACTGAAGCTTTCTTT

J gene: TRBJ1-4
V gene: TRBV19
D gene: NA
clone size: few
CDR3 protein: CASSIQVATNEKLFF
CDR3 DNA: TGTGCCAGTAGTATCCAGGTTGCAACTAATGAAAAACTGTTTTTT

J gene: TRBJ2-5
V gene: TRBV3-1/TRBV3-2
D gene: TRBD1
clone size: NA
CDR3 protein: CASSQQGAGETQYF
CDR3 DNA: TGTGCCAGCAGCCAACAGGGGGCAGGGGAGACCCAGTACTTC

J gene: TRBJ2-7
V gene: TRBV5-1
D gene: NA
clone size: NA
CDR3 protein: CASSLIPDSYEQYF
CDR3 DNA: TGCGCCAGCAGCTTAATCCCGGACAGCTACGAGCAGTACTTC

J gene: TRBJ2-5
V gene: TRBV15
D gene: TRBD1
clone size: NA
CDR3 protein: CATRRDRGGETQYF
CDR3 DNA: TGTGCCACCAGAAGGGACAGGGGGGGCGAGACCCAGTACTTC

J gene: TRBJ2-1
V gene: TRBV11-2
D gene: TRBD2
clone size: NA
CDR3 protein: CASSFRRGATYNEQFF
CDR3 DNA: TGTGCCAGCAGCTTCCGGCGGGGGGCCACCTACAATGAGCAGTTCTTC

J gene: TRBJ2-3
V gene: TRBV27
D gene: TRBD2
clone size: NA
CDR3 protein: CASSSLAGVSTDTQYF
CDR3 DNA: TGTGCCAGCAGTTCTCTAGCGGGGGTGAGCACAGATACGCAGTATTTT

J gene: TRBJ2-2
V gene: TRBV7-9
D gene: TRBD2
clone size: NA
CDR3 protein: CASSLASGETGELFF
CDR3 DNA: TGTGCCAGCAGCTTAGCGAGCGGGGAAACCGGGGAGCTGTTTTTT

J gene: TRBJ2-7
V gene: TRBV3-1/TRBV3-2
D gene: NA
clone size: NA
CDR3 protein: CASSRRGGEQYF
CDR3 DNA: TGTGCCAGCAGCCGACGAGGGGGCGAGCAGTACTTC

J gene: TRBJ1-2
V gene: TRBV5-5
D gene: TRBD1
clone size: NA
CDR3 protein: CASSWTPGQGASGYTF
CDR3 DNA: TGTGCCAGCAGCTGGACTCCGGGACAGGGGGCCTCTGGCTACACCTTC

J gene: TRBJ2-5
V gene: TRBV5-8
D gene: NA
clone size: NA
CDR3 protein: CASSLEEVQYF
CDR3 DNA: TGTGCCAGCAGCTTGGAGGAGGTCCAGTACTTC

J gene: TRBJ1-2
V gene: TRBV5-4
D gene: TRBD1
clone size: few
CDR3 protein: CASSLGDSRYGYTF
CDR3 DNA: TGTGCCAGCAGCTTGGGGGACAGCCGCTATGGCTACACCTTC

J gene: TRBJ2-3
V gene: TRBV5-1
D gene: NA
clone size: NA
CDR3 protein: CASSLESVWADTQYF
CDR3 DNA: TGCGCCAGCAGCTTGGAAAGCGTTTGGGCAGATACGCAGTATTTT

J gene: TRBJ2-3
V gene: TRBV10-2
D gene: TRBD2
clone size: NA
CDR3 protein: CASMTSGAFTDTQYF
CDR3 DNA: TGCGCCAGCATGACTAGCGGGGCTTTTACAGATACGCAGTATTTT

J gene: TRBJ2-3
V gene: TRBV11-3
D gene: NA
clone size: NA
CDR3 protein: CASRKASVWDTQYF
CDR3 DNA: TGTGCCAGCAGGAAGGCTAGCGTCTGGGATACGCAGTATTTT

J gene: TRBJ2-2
V gene: TRBV5-1
D gene: NA
clone size: NA
CDR3 protein: CASSLAPGATGELFF
CDR3 DNA: TGCGCCAGCAGCTTGGCTCCAGGGGCCACCGGGGAGCTGTTTTTT

J gene: TRBJ1-2
V gene: TRBV12-3/TRBV12-4
D gene: NA
clone size: NA
CDR3 protein: CASSLNTAGGYTF
CDR3 DNA: TGTGCCAGCAGTTTAAATACGGCGGGAGGCTACACCTTC

J gene: TRBJ1-2
V gene: TRBV28
D gene: NA
clone size: NA
CDR3 protein: CASLGGNYGYTF
CDR3 DNA: TGTGCCAGTTTGGGGGGGAACTATGGCTACACCTTC

J gene: TRBJ1-2
V gene: TRBV2
D gene: NA
clone size: NA
CDR3 protein: CASSEAQDINGYTF
CDR3 DNA: TGTGCCAGCAGTGAGGCCCAGGACATCAATGGCTACACCTTC

J gene: TRBJ1-5
V gene: TRBV27
D gene: TRBD1
clone size: NA
CDR3 protein: CASSPGTGGQPQHF
CDR3 DNA: TGTGCCAGCAGTCCCGGGACAGGCGGACAGCCCCAGCATTTT

J gene: TRBJ1-3
V gene: TRBV7-2
D gene: TRBD1
clone size: NA
CDR3 protein: CASSLFPGQAAGTIYF
CDR3 DNA: TGTGCCAGCAGCTTATTTCCGGGACAGGCGGCGGGCACCATATATTTT

J gene: TRBJ1-2
V gene: TRBV7-8
D gene: TRBD1
clone size: NA
CDR3 protein: CASSPHSTGGVGYGYTF
CDR3 DNA: TGTGCCAGCAGCCCCCACTCGACAGGGGGAGTGGGCTATGGCTACACCTTC

J gene: TRBJ1-5
V gene: TRBV19
D gene: NA
clone size: NA
CDR3 protein: CASSIETGLNQPQHF
CDR3 DNA: TGTGCCAGTAGTATCGAGACAGGCCTTAACCAGCCCCAGCATTTT

J gene: TRBJ1-5
V gene: TRBV18
D gene: NA
clone size: NA
CDR3 protein: CASSHLGDNQPQHF
CDR3 DNA: TGTGCCAGCTCACACCTAGGAGACAATCAGCCCCAGCATTTT

J gene: TRBJ1-5
V gene: TRBV24-1
D gene: TRBD1
clone size: NA
CDR3 protein: CATSDPTGGPDQPQHF
CDR3 DNA: TGTGCCACCAGTGATCCAACAGGGGGCCCTGACCAGCCCCAGCATTTT

J gene: TRBJ1-3
V gene: TRBV5-1
D gene: NA
clone size: few
CDR3 protein: CASSFDHSSGNTIYF
CDR3 DNA: TGCGCCAGCAGCTTCGATCATAGCTCTGGAAACACCATATATTTT

J gene: TRBJ2-2
V gene: TRBV11-2
D gene: NA
clone size: NA
CDR3 protein: CASSFLAYPNTGELFF
CDR3 DNA: TGTGCCAGCAGCTTCTTAGCGTATCCGAACACCGGGGAGCTGTTTTTT

J gene: TRBJ1-1
V gene: TRBV11-1
D gene: NA
clone size: NA
CDR3 protein: CASSLATGRDTEAFF
CDR3 DNA: TGTGCCAGCAGCTTAGCAACGGGCAGGGACACTGAAGCTTTCTTT

J gene: TRBJ2-7
V gene: TRBV18
D gene: NA
clone size: many
CDR3 protein: CASSRADYEQYF
CDR3 DNA: TGTGCCAGCTCACGGGCCGACTACGAGCAGTACTTC

J gene: TRBJ2-3
V gene: TRBV4-2
D gene: TRBD2
clone size: NA
CDR3 protein: CASSQEPLAGTDTQYF
CDR3 DNA: TGTGCCAGCAGCCAAGAGCCACTAGCGGGCACAGATACGCAGTATTTT

J gene: TRBJ1-1
V gene: TRBV6-5
D gene: TRBD1
clone size: NA
CDR3 protein: CASSHRQGGNTEAFF
CDR3 DNA: TGTGCCAGCAGTCACCGACAGGGGGGGAACACTGAAGCTTTCTTT

J gene: TRBJ1-5
V gene: TRBV19
D gene: NA
clone size: NA
CDR3 protein: CASRPQVRSNQPQHF
CDR3 DNA: TGTGCCAGTAGGCCACAGGTTCGTAGCAATCAGCCCCAGCATTTT

J gene: TRBJ2-7
V gene: TRBV15
D gene: NA
clone size: NA
CDR3 protein: CATSRDPGVYEQYF
CDR3 DNA: TGTGCCACCAGCAGAGATCCGGGGGTCTACGAGCAGTACTTC

J gene: TRBJ1-1
V gene: TRBV6-5
D gene: TRBD1
clone size: NA
CDR3 protein: CASSGQGNTEAFF
CDR3 DNA: TGTGCCAGCTCTGGACAGGGGAACACTGAAGCTTTCTTT

J gene: TRBJ1-2
V gene: TRBV7-2
D gene: TRBD1
clone size: NA
CDR3 protein: CASSTGTATFYGYTF
CDR3 DNA: TGTGCCAGCAGCACAGGGACAGCTACGTTCTATGGCTACACCTTC

J gene: TRBJ1-1
V gene: TRBV18
D gene: NA
clone size: NA
CDR3 protein: CASSQTGMWAFF
CDR3 DNA: TGTGCCAGCTCGCAGACAGGAATGTGGGCTTTCTTT

J gene: TRBJ1-2
V gene: TRBV5-1
D gene: TRBD1
clone size: NA
CDR3 protein: CASNPGQGLSGGYTF
CDR3 DNA: TGCGCCAGCAACCCGGGACAGGGACTATCGGGTGGCTACACCTTC

J gene: TRBJ1-3
V gene: TRBV28
D gene: TRBD1
clone size: NA
CDR3 protein: CASSPGQVGNTIYF
CDR3 DNA: TGTGCCAGCAGCCCGGGACAGGTTGGAAACACCATATATTTT

J gene: TRBJ1-2
V gene: TRBV6-6
D gene: NA
clone size: NA
CDR3 protein: CASSRNGGSYGYTF
CDR3 DNA: TGTGCCAGCAGCCGCAACGGGGGGTCCTATGGCTACACCTTC

J gene: TRBJ2-2
V gene: TRBV7-2
D gene: NA
clone size: NA
CDR3 protein: CASSLFAGAEGELFF
CDR3 DNA: TGTGCCAGCAGCTTATTTGCGGGGGCGGAAGGGGAGCTGTTTTTT